This T cell receptor beta chain originates from a study of cytomegalovirus exposure and HLA in healthy donors. CDR3 length: 13 amino acids. The germline V gene has CDR1 SGHDT and CDR2 YYEEEE. Trimming left V 2 bases short and J 2 bases short, with 2 bases between. PCR primers comprised 60 Vbeta and 13 Jbeta primers. Measured with immunoSEQ multiplex PCR; TCRdb has only the in-frame clones, and not every one. The sample has under 150,000 clones; about 85% are singletons. Sequenced material: PBMCs. The chain has TRBV5-6 and TRBJ2-6; D ambiguous. The origin of this receptor is a woman in her twenties or thirties in good health and CMV-seropositive. This chain's CDR3 is CASSFTGANVLTF. Here the CDR3 DNA reads TGTGCCAGCAGCTTTACTGGGGCCAACGTCCTGACTTTC.